This record looks at one T cell receptor beta chain sequence and its context. The target of this receptor is not known. There are no base qualities to consult, and no much larger clone falls within one base. This sample is drawn from a study of T cell responses to AZD1222 COVID-19 vaccine listed by TCRdb under 2021. For context, the study as a whole: A total of approximately 230 trial participants underwent TCR sequencing, of whom 207 received two doses of AZD1222 and about 25 received two doses of the MenACWY control vaccine. Enrollment into the trials was organized by age into subgroups of 18-55, 56-69 and 70-plus years, and those subgroups contained roughly 150, 30 and 60 TCR-sequenced participants, respectively.

The CDR3 regions of human TCRbeta chains were subjected to immunosequencing. The paper's data handling went like this. Repertoire TCRs were checked for matches against a reference library of SARS-CoV-2-specific TCRs that had been generated using the MIRA antigen-specificity platform. Breadth was defined as the fraction of unique TCRs that were SARS-CoV-2-associated. Depth was defined as the fraction of total T cells that were SARS-CoV-2-associated. Using the MIRA data, each spike-specific TCR was mapped to the spike region that the TCR reacts to and placed in a CD4 or CD8 class. Log10-transformed breadth and depth values were compared by one-way ANOVA with Sidak's multiple comparisons tests. Here the immuneACCESS table is served through TCRdb, limited to in-frame sequences with V and J called. Missing clones are a known gap in these copies; in checked studies unresolved V genes cover under half, and the rest lacks a known reason. V and J calls and clone size follow that table, whereas D and trimming were derived from the DNA. The sample data list 250,000 to 300,000 clones, and around 92% of these were observed just once. The ten most abundant clones make up less than 0.6% of the sample.

The sample's time point, from its label and the paper: about 28 days (+/-7) after the second vaccine dose. AZD1222 recipients whose second dose came at about 4 weeks and those whose second dose came at about 12 weeks were combined into one group, since spike-specific TCR depth and breadth did not differ between the two schedules. Vaccinee samples were obtained from the UK trials COV001 and COV002, which included a single-blind randomized controlled phase 2/3 trial of AZD1222 (ChAdOx1 nCoV-19) in healthy adults. For TCRbeta chain sequencing, PBMC samples were collected from trial participants at day 0 and at day 28 after the second dose. What the authors observed across the whole study: Because no day 14 peak-response samples were available, repertoires were characterized only after the peak T cell response. The vaccine-associated CD4 TCRs covered the entire spike protein, and the dominant responses fell in regions 160-218 and 743-854. Epitopes outside the regions mutated in the B.1.351 and B.1.1.7 variants were reportedly recognized by nearly half of the unique spike-specific TCRs. Participants were mostly white British, with more females than males. The authors suggested clonal diversity may have been underestimated. Spike-specific TCR breadth and depth rose significantly after two AZD1222 doses compared with day 0 and with MenACWY recipients. Conclusions about previously exposed vaccinees are limited because only six or seven AZD1222 recipients were SARS-CoV-2 seropositive at baseline. The 56-69-year group was small, and its depth increase did not reach significance, likely because of low power.

The sample consisted of peripheral blood, taken 28 days after the second AZD1222 dose. The TCR sequence derives from an adult who received the AZD1222 COVID-19 vaccine.

The bases read TGTGCCAGTAGTATGATCGACCCCGGGACAGAAGCTTTCTTT. Translated, this is CASSMIDPGTEAFF. Recombination linked TRBV19 to TRBJ1-1; the D region possibly corresponds to TRBD1 (6 bases align). V loses 3 bases, J loses 8 bases, and the germline ends lie 16 bases apart. The CDR3 starts with the cysteine, ends with the phenylalanine, and has 14 residues. Of the read, only the CDR3 DNA is kept; its 42 bases are in frame from base 1. The germline V gene (reference sequence) provides CDR1 LNHDA and CDR2 SQIVND.